The 20 T cell receptor beta chains in this list originate from one sample, sequenced in a study of blood T cells in healthy people across ages. It was with a sample-barcoded 5' primer and a J-beta primer mix that a second PCR of about 6 to 11 cycles was run. TCRdb redid the calling of the 5' RACE reads with MiXCR, one entry per CDR3 protein. The sample comprises approximately 850,000 distinct CDR3 sequences, 58% of which are singletons, and roughly 20% rests with the top ten. Sequenced material: blood. All receptors come from a man aged 30 to 39 in good health.

J is TRBJ2-5 and V is TRBV25-1, with D perhaps being TRBD1 or TRBD2 (6 bases each). Germline CDR1 reads MGHDK; CDR2 reads SYGVNS. The V and J ends lost 8 bases and 5 bases respectively, with 18 bases between them. The CDR3 consists of 14 residues. CDR3 region: CASGVEPGGETQYF. DNA for the CDR3: TGTGCCAGCGGTGTGGAGCCCGGGGGCGAGACCCAGTACTTC.

This clonotype has only a few counts. This chain connects TRBV12-3 or TRBV12-4 to TRBJ2-5; 7 nucleotides align to TRBD1. V was pared by 5 bases and J by 2 bases, with 8 bases of the junction left unmatched. The CDR3 is 15 residues long. CDR3 loop: CASSHRDSEQETQYF. CDR3 sequence (DNA): TGTGCCAGCAGTCATCGGGACAGCGAACAAGAGACCCAGTACTTC.

The chain uses TRBV20-1 and TRBJ2-1, with 9 positions matching TRBD2. J lost 0 bases, V lost 0 bases, and 6 bases had no gene match. Germline values: CDR1 DFQATT, CDR2 SNEGSKA (reference sequence). The CDR3 has 17 amino acids. This CDR3 reads CSARDSGSPSSYNEQFF. CDR3 coding DNA: TGCAGTGCTAGAGATAGCGGGAGTCCGAGCTCCTACAATGAGCAGTTCTTC.

This chain links TRBV11-1 with TRBJ2-5; D may be TRBD1 or TRBD2 (5 bases each). Trimming stripped 5 bases from V and 6 bases from J, with 16 bases between. Germline CDR1 SGHAT, CDR2 FQDESV (reference sequence). The CDR3 consists of 14 residues. This CDR3 is CASSPSSGTQTQYF. CDR3 DNA sequence: TGTGCCAGCAGCCCATCATCGGGGACGCAGACCCAGTACTTC. Together with reference TRBV11-1 and TRBJ2-5, the CDR3 gives the full variable domain: EAEVAQSPRYKITEKSQAVAFWCDPISGHATLYWYRQILGQGPELLVQFQDESVVDDSQLPKDRFSAERLKGVDSTLKIQPAELGDSAMYLCASSPSSGTQTQYFGPGTRLLVL.

The rearrangement uses TRBV7-2 and TRBJ1-1; D remains unclear. V was shortened by 3 bases and J by 3 bases, with 11 bases between the two germline ends. Germline CDR1 SGHTA, CDR2 FQGNSA. This CDR3 has 14 amino acids. For the CDR3, the DNA is TGTGCCAGCAGCTTCGTCCCCGGGGACACTGAAGCTTTCTTT. Its protein product is CASSFVPGDTEAFF.

This chain connects TRBV3-1 to TRBJ2-7; TRBD1 matches at 12 bases. The germline V gene encodes CDR1 LGHDT and CDR2 YNNKEL (reference sequence). CDR3 length: 14 residues. The junction had 2 bases not matched to a gene; V was cut back by 2 bases and J by 6 bases. Here the CDR3 reads CASSQRDRGREQYF. In DNA form, the CDR3 reads TGTGCCAGCAGCCAACGGGACAGGGGGCGCGAGCAGTACTTC.

The V and J genes are TRBV20-1 and TRBJ2-1; perhaps TRBD2 as D (5 bases). The J call may be in error: the DNA end matches TRBJ2-7 better. CDR1 DFQATT and CDR2 SNEGSKA come from the germline V gene (reference sequence). This CDR3 is 18 amino acids long. The CDR3 bases are TGCAGTGCTAGTCCCCCGGTGAGCGGCCCCCCGTACTACAATGAGCAGTACTTC. Translating it yields CSASPPVSGPPYYNEQYF.

The V call is TRBV7-3, the J call TRBJ2-1; D unclear. Germline loops: CDR1 SGHTA, CDR2 FQGTGA. The V gene lost 5 bases and the J gene lost 2 bases, with 16 bases spanning the gap. There are 16 residues in the CDR3. The CDR3 region is CASSPMGSRPYNEQFF. The CDR3 bases are TGTGCCAGCAGCCCGATGGGGTCCAGACCCTACAATGAGCAGTTCTTC.

A note on this clonotype: One junction end disagrees with the germline gene, perhaps due to a read error. The chain employs TRBV7-2 and TRBJ2-1, with 7 bases identical to TRBD2. Germline-derived CDR1 and CDR2 are SGHTA and FQGNSA. CDR3 length: 14 amino acids. CDR3: CVSSRGLRDNEQFF. CDR3 in DNA: TGTGTCAGCAGCCGGGGACTACGAGACAATGAGCAGTTCTTC.

This rearrangement joins TRBV29-1 to TRBJ2-2; tentative D call: TRBD1 (5 bases). Germline V gives CDR1 SQVTM, CDR2 ANQGSEA. Trimming removed 7 bases from V and 5 bases from J, with 14 bases in between. CDR3 size: 13 residues. CDR3 loop: CSARRVMTGELFF. The CDR3 coding sequence is TGCAGCGCCCGCAGGGTAATGACCGGGGAGCTGTTTTTT.

This chain uses TRBV20-1 with TRBJ2-7; D is perhaps TRBD1 (6 bases). V shed 7 bases and J shed 3 bases, with 13 bases lying between them. The CDR3 contains 12 residues. Germline loops: CDR1 DFQATT, CDR2 SNEGSKA (reference sequence). For the CDR3, the DNA is TGCAGTGGGCAGGGGACGGGCTACGAGCAGTACTTC. It is translated as CSGQGTGYEQYF.

The genes are TRBV7-2 and TRBJ1-1, with D uncertain. The CDR3 consists of 13 residues. Germline CDR1 reads SGHTA; CDR2 reads FQGNSA. Trimming removed 1 base from V and 2 bases from J, with 5 bases in between. The CDR3 region has the DNA TGTGCCAGCAGCTTAGATTTTAACACTGAAGCTTTCTTT. Its protein is CASSLDFNTEAFF.

The chain links TRBV24-1 to TRBJ2-3; D perhaps matches TRBD1 (6 bases). Germline V gives CDR1 KGHDR, CDR2 SFDVKD. The CDR3 is made up of 13 amino acids. Trimming stripped 9 bases from V and 0 bases from J, with 9 bases between. The CDR3 here is CATEDRSTDTQYF. CDR3 in DNA: TGTGCCACCGAAGACAGGAGCACAGATACGCAGTATTTT.

The genes are TRBV9 and TRBJ1-5; D possibly corresponds to TRBD1 (5 bases). CDR1 is SGDLS, CDR2 YYNGEE, per germline. The V gene lost 4 bases and the J gene lost 5 bases, with 10 bases spanning the gap. CDR3 length: 13 residues. CDR3 amino acids: CASSPGPHQPQHF. DNA of the CDR3: TGTGCCAGCAGCCCGGGGCCTCATCAGCCCCAGCATTTT.

The chain uses TRBV4-2 and TRBJ2-1, with TRBD2 matching over 7 bases. J was trimmed by 13 bases and V by 1 base; bases with no gene match: 4. This CDR3 region has 12 residues. Germline CDR1 reads LGHNA; CDR2 reads YNFKEQ. CDR3: CASSQGEGTQFF. DNA of the CDR3: TGTGCCAGCAGCCAAGGGGAGGGAACCCAGTTCTTC.

The V gene is TRBV4-2, the J gene TRBJ2-1; D is ambiguous. Germline V gene lookup returns CDR1 LGHNA and CDR2 YNFKEQ. This CDR3 contains 16 residues. Between the trimmed V and J ends, which lost 0 bases and 0 bases, there was a span of 9 bases. The chain's CDR3 is CASSQETTYSYNEQFF. CDR3 in DNA: TGTGCCAGCAGCCAAGAAACTACCTACTCCTACAATGAGCAGTTCTTC.

The chain uses TRBV2 and TRBJ2-5, with D possibly called TRBD1 or TRBD2 (5 bases each). Trimming removed 4 bases at V and 4 bases at J, with 10 bases between. Per germline, CDR1 SNHLY and CDR2 FYNNEI. There are 13 residues in the CDR3. CDR3 DNA sequence: TGTGCCAGCAGTGTCCGGGACGGAGAGACCCAGTACTTC. This gives the protein CASSVRDGETQYF.

The table lists this clonotype with many counts. This chain links TRBV11-2 with TRBJ1-2; 7 bases map to TRBD1. Germline CDR1 is SGHAT and CDR2 is FQNNGV. V dropped 4 bases and J dropped 3; count of bases not matched to a gene: 5. This CDR3 region has 14 residues. CDR3 DNA: TGTGCCAGCAGCTCGAATACAGGGGACTATGGCTACACCTTC. Encoded protein: CASSSNTGDYGYTF. The full variable domain, its missing parts supplied by reference TRBV11-2 and TRBJ1-2, is EAGVAQSPRYKIIEKRQSVAFWCNPISGHATLYWYQQILGQGPKLLIQFQNNGVVDDSQLPKDRFSAERLKGVDSTLKIQPAKLEDSAVYLCASSSNTGDYGYTFGSGTRLTVV.

This clonotype occurred a few times. CDR3 amino acids: CSVAGLRFNTEAFF. For the CDR3, the DNA is TGCAGCGTTGCCGGTCTCCGATTCAACACTGAAGCTTTCTTT. V gene TRBV29-1 combines with J gene TRBJ1-1; D ambiguous. This CDR3 contains 14 residues. The germline V and J ends were trimmed by 4 bases and 2 bases, with 14 bases remaining between them. CDR1 and CDR2 from the germline V gene are SQVTM and ANQGSEA.

This clonotype was detected only a few times. This rearrangement joins TRBV9 to TRBJ2-1; 13 bases are a match to TRBD2. V dropped 3 bases and J dropped 7; count of bases not matched to a gene: 7. CDR1 and CDR2 from the germline V gene are SGDLS and YYNGEE. The CDR3 has 16 residues. CDR3 sequence (DNA): TGTGCCAGCAGCGCCTATGGGACTAGCGGGATTAATGAGCAGTTCTTC. Residues: CASSAYGTSGINEQFF.